Described below is a single TCR beta chain sequence and its context. No antigen is known for it. The record originates from a study of T cell responses to AZD1222 COVID-19 vaccine. Broader study findings: The repertoires were collected only after the peak T cell response.

TCRdb keeps only in-frame clones here, not all; method: immunoSEQ multiplex PCR. Here the sample spans some 140,000 clones, 85% being singletons. CDR1 is MGHRA and CDR2 is YSYEKL in the germline V gene. The CDR3 length is 16 residues. V was pared by 6 bases and J by 0 bases, with 8 bases of the junction left unmatched. The chain joins TRBV4-1 to TRBJ2-3; 8 positions match TRBD2. Sequences were derived from peripheral blood, sampled 28 days after the second dose of the MenACWY control vaccine. The sequence came from an adult who received the MenACWY meningococcal vaccine as a control. CDR3 nucleotide sequence: TGCGCCAGCAGTTCGTTCGAGCGGGGGAGCACAGATACGCAGTATTTT. Translating it yields CASSSFERGSTDTQYF.